This T cell receptor (beta chain) was identified during a study of CD8+CD57+ T cells in acquired aplastic anemia. For the study at large: Mean DNA quantity obtained from sorted CD4+ and CD8+ cells was about 3 ug.

Details on this clonotype: Its antigen is unidentified.

Germline CDR1 and CDR2: SNHLY and FYNNEI. This CDR3 has 14 residues. Trimming cost V 8 bases and J 7 bases; bases outside gene matches: 13. Sequencing was done on patients that had shown CD8+CD57+ cell expansion by flow cytometry. Overall study findings and caveats: Comparison of patients with controls identified around 31 shared CD8+ CDR3 sequences.

Genomic DNA, serving as template, underwent TCR beta VDJ and CDR3 profiling. One entry per CDR3 protein, called by TCRdb with MiXCR from the reads. The sample includes around 500,000 distinct CDR3 sequences, roughly a third seen only once; the top ten take 0.75% to 0.95%. The sequenced material came from sorted CD4+, CD8+, or CD8+CD57+ T cells (not recorded which) from PBMCs. The rearrangement joins TRBV2 to TRBJ2-7; 8 bases align to TRBD1. The TCR comes from a human donor with aplastic anemia. The CDR3 sequence is CASWGTGHTGEQYF. CDR3 in DNA: TGTGCCAGCTGGGGGACAGGTCACACGGGAGAGCAGTACTTC.